Shown below are 21 T cell receptor beta chains from a single sample sequenced in a study of blood T cell repertoires in COVID-19. Sequencing used immunoSEQ multiplex PCR; TCRdb keeps in-frame clones, though not all of them. The table includes 200,000 to 250,000 clones, more than 75% detected once. What was sequenced was PBMCs or T cells enriched from blood (not recorded which). Receptor source: a woman aged 45-65 years who had recovered from COVID-19.

The chain is built from TRBV5-1 and TRBJ2-7; 8 bases line up with TRBD1. The germline gives CDR1 SGHRS, CDR2 YFSETQ. CDR3 length equals 15 residues. J gave up 7 bases and V 4 bases, and 13 bases lay outside the gene matches. CDR3 region: CASSPARTGRKEQYF. The CDR3 DNA reads TGCGCCAGCAGCCCGGCTAGGACAGGGAGGAAAGAGCAGTACTTC.

The CDR3 sequence is CASSQGFNQPQHF. CDR3 DNA: TGTGCCAGCAGTCAGGGGTTCAATCAGCCCCAGCATTTT. The J gene is TRBJ1-5, the V gene TRBV28, with a tentative D call TRBD1 (6 bases). CDR1 MDHEN and CDR2 SYDVKM come from the germline V gene. This CDR3 has 13 residues. V lost 5 bases, J lost 3 bases, and 8 bases lay in between.

The rearrangement joins TRBV4-3 to TRBJ1-4; the D is unclear. The CDR3 length is 19 residues. Germline-derived CDR1 and CDR2 are LGHNA and YSLEER. Trimming cost V 0 bases and J 0 bases, with 17 bases left between them. CDR3 amino acids: CASSQDHALQRATNEKLFF. The CDR3 nucleotides are TGCGCCAGCAGCCAAGATCACGCGCTGCAGCGTGCAACTAATGAAAAACTGTTTTTT.

The chain couples TRBV5-6 to TRBJ2-1; possible D gene TRBD2, 5 bases. CDR3 length: 13 amino acids. Germline V lookup: CDR1 SGHDT, CDR2 YYEEEE. V lost 0 bases and J lost 8, with 9 bases in between. CDR3: CASSLAGFYEQFF. The DNA of the CDR3 is TGTGCCAGCAGCTTGGCGGGGTTTTATGAGCAGTTCTTC. The whole variable domain, filled in from reference TRBV5-6 and TRBJ2-1, reads DAGVTQSPTHLIKTRGQQVTLRCSPKSGHDTVSWYQQALGQGPQFIFQYYEEEERQRGNFPDRFSGHQFPNYSSELNVNALLLGDSALYLCASSLAGFYEQFFGPGTRLTVL.

This chain joins TRBV6-2 or TRBV6-3 and TRBJ2-7; the D gene is possibly TRBD1 (6 bases). The CDR3 runs to 15 residues. V was pared by 1 base and J by 2 bases, with 12 bases between. Germline values: CDR1 MNHEY, CDR2 SVGEGT. CDR3 amino acids: CASSYWTRGPYEQYF. In nucleotides, the CDR3 is TGTGCCAGCAGTTACTGGACCAGGGGCCCCTACGAGCAGTACTTC.

V is TRBV5-1 and J is TRBJ2-7; 7 nucleotides align to TRBD2. The CDR3 extends over 15 amino acids. Germline V gene lookup returns CDR1 SGHRS and CDR2 YFSETQ. Trimming at V came to 2 bases and at J to 0 bases, leaving 5 bases not matched to a gene. The CDR3 loop reads CASSFASGGSYEQYF. The DNA of the CDR3 is TGCGCCAGCAGCTTTGCTAGCGGAGGCTCCTACGAGCAGTACTTC.

The chain links TRBV4-3 to TRBJ2-1; 7 bases are shared with TRBD2. CDR3 size: 15 residues. Germline V CDR1 and CDR2: LGHNA, YSLEER. V shed 1 base and J 5 bases; nucleotides not matched to a gene: 5. This CDR3 is CASSQVGLADNEQFF. Written as DNA, the CDR3 is TGCGCCAGCAGCCAAGTTGGGCTAGCGGACAATGAGCAGTTCTTC.

The rearrangement links TRBV20-1 to TRBJ1-5, with a tentative D call TRBD1 (5 bases). Trimming took 3 bases from V and 7 from J, leaving 13 bases between them. The germline CDR1 and CDR2 sequences are DFQATT and SNEGSKA (reference sequence). This CDR3 region has 13 residues. DNA for the CDR3: TGCAGTGCTAGTCCCCCCCCAGGGCAGCCCCAGCATTTT. This sequence encodes CSASPPPGQPQHF.

The chain links TRBV28 to TRBJ2-7; possibly TRBD1 for D (6 bases). CDR1 is MDHEN, CDR2 SYDVKM, per germline. Trimming pared 5 bases from V and 3 bases from J, leaving 17 bases between. The CDR3 consists of 15 residues. The CDR3 DNA reads TGTGCCAGCAGTCCAGGGGTACAGGGAGACTACGAGCAGTACTTC. Protein product: CASSPGVQGDYEQYF.

The CDR3 coding sequence is TGTGCCAGCAGTTACGGAGGACCACCGAAAACTGAAGCTTTCTTT. It codes for CASSYGGPPKTEAFF. The genes are TRBV6-2 or TRBV6-3 and TRBJ1-1; D uncertain. Germline V gene sequence: CDR1 MNHEY, CDR2 SVGEGT. Trimming left V 2 bases short and J 5 bases short, with 15 bases between. The CDR3 has 15 residues.

This sequence joins TRBV29-1 and TRBJ2-4; maybe TRBD2 (5 bases). The germline gives CDR1 SQVTM, CDR2 ANQGSEA. The CDR3 extends over 15 amino acids. The germline V and J ends were trimmed by 4 bases and 1 base, with 14 bases remaining between them. CDR3 nucleotide sequence: TGCAGCGTTGGGTCCTCCTCGGGGGCCAAAAACATTCAGTACTTC. Its protein is CSVGSSSGAKNIQYF.

This clone was picked up a small number of times. The chain uses TRBV7-8 and TRBJ2-7; D might be TRBD1 (6 bases). With 5 bases removed from V and 5 bases from J, the gap between germline ends came to 10 bases. Per germline, CDR1 SGHVS and CDR2 FQNEAQ. The CDR3 runs 12 residues. The CDR3 spells CASSPRTDEQYF. The DNA of the CDR3 is TGTGCCAGCAGCCCCCGGACAGACGAGCAGTACTTC.

V gene TRBV7-2 combines with J gene TRBJ2-7; 11 positions match TRBD1. This CDR3 contains 16 residues. V shed 6 bases and J 0 bases; nucleotides not matched to a gene: 7. Germline values: CDR1 SGHTA, CDR2 FQGNSA. The CDR3 is CASRSPGTGGSYEQYF. The CDR3 DNA reads TGTGCCAGCAGATCTCCCGGGACAGGGGGCTCCTACGAGCAGTACTTC.

The chain couples TRBV6-5 to TRBJ2-5, with a tentative D call TRBD1 (5 bases). This CDR3 is built from 14 residues. The germline V gene has CDR1 MNHEY and CDR2 SVGAGI. V shed 4 bases and J shed 5 bases, with 14 bases lying between them. DNA of the CDR3: TGTGCCAGCAGTTGGACCCAGGGATTGGAGACCCAGTACTTC. Translated: CASSWTQGLETQYF.

V is TRBV9 and J is TRBJ2-3; TRBD2 agrees at 10 bases. The V and J ends lost 0 bases and 4 bases, in that order; junction bases with no gene match: 11. The CDR3 spans 18 residues. The germline gives CDR1 SGDLS, CDR2 YYNGEE. CDR3 loop: CASSVAQGASGSADTQYF. The DNA of the CDR3 is TGTGCCAGCAGCGTAGCTCAGGGTGCTAGCGGGAGTGCAGATACGCAGTATTTT.

This clone was counted a single time. This chain links TRBV5-1 with TRBJ1-6, with 9 nucleotides matching TRBD1. Unmatched junction bases numbered 1, after V lost 0 bases and J lost 6 bases. CDR1 is SGHRS and CDR2 is YFSETQ in the germline V gene. This CDR3 is 15 amino acids long. CDR3 sequence reads: CASSLGTGVNSPLHF. The CDR3 DNA reads TGCGCCAGCAGCTTGGGGACAGGGGTTAATTCACCCCTCCACTTT.

The J gene is TRBJ2-3, the V gene TRBV15; 11 bases are a match to TRBD1. The CDR3 loop spans 16 amino acids. The V gene end was trimmed by 9 bases and the J gene end by 6 bases; junction bases not matched to a gene: 14. CDR1 and CDR2 from the germline V gene are LNHNV and YYDKDF (reference sequence). The CDR3 loop reads CATDRDRGLYGDTQYF. In DNA form, the CDR3 reads TGTGCCACGGATCGGGACAGGGGGTTGTACGGGGATACGCAGTATTTT. The full variable domain, completed using reference TRBV15 and TRBJ2-3, is DAMVIQNPRYQVTQFGKPVTLSCSQTLNHNVMYWYQQKSSQAPKLLFHYYDKDFNNEADTPDNFQSRRPNTSFCFLDIRSPGLGDTAMYLCATDRDRGLYGDTQYFGPGTRLTVL.

This sequence joins TRBV30 and TRBJ1-6; 12 bases are a match to TRBD1. Trimming removed 4 bases from V and 9 bases from J; junction bases left unmatched: 13. Looked up from germline, CDR1 is GTSNPN and CDR2 is SVGIG (reference sequence). CDR3 length: 17 amino acids. This chain's CDR3 is CAWTLGTGGAGRSPLHF. DNA of the CDR3: TGTGCCTGGACCCTCGGGACAGGGGGCGCAGGACGTTCACCCCTCCACTTT.

The rearrangement joins TRBV29-1 to TRBJ1-2; TRBD1 matches 9 bases. The V gene's germline CDR1 is SQVTM and CDR2 ANQGSEA. V gave up 4 bases and J gave up 4 bases; unmatched junction bases: 10. There are 15 residues in the CDR3. DNA for the CDR3: TGCAGCGTTGTCAAGGGTACAGGGGGCGCCTATGGCTACACCTTC. Translated, it gives CSVVKGTGGAYGYTF. The whole variable domain, filled in from reference TRBV29-1 and TRBJ1-2, reads SAVISQKPSRDICQRGTSLTIQCQVDSQVTMMFWYRQQPGQSLTLIATANQGSEATYESGFVIDKFPISRPNLTFSTLTVSNMSPEDSSIYLCSVVKGTGGAYGYTFGSGTRLTVV.

For the CDR3, the DNA is TGTGCCAGTAGCCTCCACTCGAGGACCGGAGGGAATGAGCAGTTCTTC. Translating gives CASSLHSRTGGNEQFF. J is TRBJ2-1 and V is TRBV19; a weak D match, TRBD2 (6 bases). Germline-derived CDR1 and CDR2 are LNHDA and SQIVND (reference sequence). Deletions cut 6 bases from V and 7 bases from J, with 22 bases between. The CDR3 contains 16 residues.

The chain recombines TRBV4-2 with TRBJ2-5; D unclear. V shed 1 base and J shed 4 bases, with 13 bases lying between them. The CDR3 sequence is 15 residues long. Germline assignment: CDR1 LGHNA and CDR2 YNFKEQ. The CDR3, as DNA: TGTGCCAGCAGCCAAGCCGGGTCCGTTCGAGAGACCCAGTACTTC. Its translation: CASSQAGSVRETQYF.